One sample yielded the 3 T cell receptor beta chains listed below, sequenced in a study of blood T cell repertoires in COVID-19. The table came from immunoSEQ multiplex PCR; TCRdb's copy has only in-frame clones and leaves some out. The repertoire has roughly 3,400 clones, 75% to 90% of them found once; the top ten carry over 6%. The sequencing input was peripheral blood. The receptors stem from a human donor with active COVID-19. The donor label of this sample is uncertain.

This clone was seen a handful of times. In DNA form, the CDR3 reads TGCGCCAGCAGCTTGGCGCAGGGCTTGGGCTATGGCTACACCTTC. Residues: CASSLAQGLGYGYTF. The V call is TRBV5-1, the J call TRBJ1-2; TRBD1 might be the D (5 bases). CDR3 length: 15 amino acids. Germline values: CDR1 SGHRS, CDR2 YFSETQ. V lost 0 bases and J 4 bases, leaving 13 bases between the germline ends.

CDR3 in amino acids: CASSLGSTGGDTQYF. CDR3 DNA: TGCGCCAGCAGCTTGGGCTCGACAGGGGGTGATACGCAGTATTTT. V usage is TRBV5-1 and J usage is TRBJ2-3, with 9 positions matching TRBD1. V was pared by 0 bases and J by 6 bases, with 5 bases of the junction left unmatched. This CDR3 has 15 amino acids. CDR1 and CDR2 from the germline V gene are SGHRS and YFSETQ.

The rearrangement uses TRBV5-1 and TRBJ2-2, with TRBD1 matching over 9 bases. The CDR3 is 17 residues long. Trimming cost V 0 bases and J 6 bases; bases outside gene matches: 9. Germline assignment: CDR1 SGHRS and CDR2 YFSETQ. CDR3 nucleotide sequence: TGCGCCAGCAGCTTGGAGGGACAGGGCATGTTCTCCGGGGAGCTGTTTTTT. Translated: CASSLEGQGMFSGELFF.